This entry lists 6 T cell receptor beta chains sequenced from one sample in a study of cytomegalovirus exposure and HLA in healthy donors. TCRdb's table, derived via immunoSEQ multiplex PCR, lists solely in-frame clones and lacks some. The sample gives around 120,000 clones, approximately 90% of which show up once; roughly 2% is in the top ten. The sample taken for sequencing was PBMCs. The receptors originated from a woman aged 18-29 years in good health and CMV-seronegative.

The chain employs TRBV6-4 and TRBJ1-1; D uncertain. Germline values: CDR1 MRHNA, CDR2 SNTAGT. The CDR3 is made up of 13 amino acids. V shed 1 base and J shed 9 bases, with 12 bases lying between them. The CDR3 is CASSDYEGSQAFF. The CDR3 DNA reads TGTGCCAGCAGTGACTACGAGGGCTCCCAAGCTTTCTTT.

This sequence joins TRBV19 and TRBJ1-2; TRBD1 might be the D (5 bases). V dropped 3 bases and J dropped 2 bases, with 16 bases sitting between them. The CDR3 sequence is 16 residues long. Germline-derived CDR1 and CDR2 are LNHDA and SQIVND (reference sequence). The DNA of the CDR3 is TGTGCCAGTAGTATCGGGGGAGGGATTGAAAACTATGGCTACACCTTC. Protein sequence: CASSIGGGIENYGYTF.

This chain links TRBV5-1 with TRBJ2-5, with 9 nucleotides matching TRBD1. Germline-derived CDR1 and CDR2 are SGHRS and YFSETQ. Trimming cost V 0 bases and J 7 bases; bases outside gene matches: 7. The CDR3 covers 15 residues. The chain's CDR3 is CASSLGMGQGVTQYF. For the CDR3, the DNA is TGCGCCAGCAGCTTGGGTATGGGACAGGGAGTGACCCAGTACTTC.

As regards this clone: A read error may account for a junction end that differs from germline. The chain joins TRBV7-3 to TRBJ2-1; TRBD2 matches at 8 bases. Looked up from germline, CDR1 is SGHTA and CDR2 is FQGTGA. CDR3 length: 16 residues. CDR3 protein: CASSLNSGTTYTEQFF. The CDR3 region has the DNA TGTGCCAGCAGCTTAAATAGCGGGACGACCTACACTGAGCAGTTCTTC.

V and J are TRBV7-9 and TRBJ2-1; TRBD1 matches at 9 bases. The V gene's germline CDR1 is SEHNR and CDR2 FQNEAQ (reference sequence). The CDR3 is made up of 17 amino acids. V was pared by 0 bases and J by 7 bases, with 10 bases of the junction left unmatched. The DNA of the CDR3 is TGTGCCAGCAGCTTAGCGAGGTCCCGGGACAGGGAAAATGAGCAGTTCTTC. Translated: CASSLARSRDRENEQFF.

The chain carries TRBV7-3 and TRBJ2-2; 9 bases line up with TRBD1. Trimming took 5 bases from V and 6 from J; bases not matched to a gene: 1. From germline, CDR1 is SGHTA and CDR2 FQGTGA. This CDR3 contains 13 residues. CDR3 nucleotide sequence: TGTGCCAGCAGCCGACAGGGGGCCGGGGAGCTGTTTTTT. Residues: CASSRQGAGELFF.